This note documents a single T cell receptor (beta chain) sequence. Its antigen is undetermined. Time point: cycle 4 day 1 (C4D1), after around six weeks of nivolumab. Brentuximab vedotin exposure varied among the patients, all of whom had relapsed after autologous stem cell transplantation. Assay: immunoSEQ multiplex PCR; the TCRdb copy retains only in-frame clones and omits some. The table records about 47,000 clones, roughly 80% of them present only once. Between the trimmed V and J ends, which lost 8 bases and 3 bases, there was a span of 19 bases. Per germline, CDR1 MNHEY and CDR2 SVGAGI. CDR3 length: 15 residues. This sample was taken from a study of PD-1 blockade in classical Hodgkin lymphoma. Study-level information: Every 2 weeks, patients had 3 mg/kg nivolumab intravenously.

Study results and caveats: CD4+ TCR diversity climbed significantly by C4D1, unlike CD8+ TCR diversity. Relapsed/refractory patients reportedly had lower baseline diversity than newly diagnosed patients. Before treatment, complete responders showed about the same diversity as newly diagnosed patients.

The TCR was taken from a human donor with classical Hodgkin lymphoma. Specimen: peripheral blood mononuclear cells (PBMCs), collected before the fourth cycle of nivolumab. The chain joins TRBV6-5 to TRBJ1-2; D not certain. Here the CDR3 DNA reads TGTGCCAGCCATGACACTCGCTCGCCCCACTATGGCTACACCTTC. Encoded protein: CASHDTRSPHYGYTF.